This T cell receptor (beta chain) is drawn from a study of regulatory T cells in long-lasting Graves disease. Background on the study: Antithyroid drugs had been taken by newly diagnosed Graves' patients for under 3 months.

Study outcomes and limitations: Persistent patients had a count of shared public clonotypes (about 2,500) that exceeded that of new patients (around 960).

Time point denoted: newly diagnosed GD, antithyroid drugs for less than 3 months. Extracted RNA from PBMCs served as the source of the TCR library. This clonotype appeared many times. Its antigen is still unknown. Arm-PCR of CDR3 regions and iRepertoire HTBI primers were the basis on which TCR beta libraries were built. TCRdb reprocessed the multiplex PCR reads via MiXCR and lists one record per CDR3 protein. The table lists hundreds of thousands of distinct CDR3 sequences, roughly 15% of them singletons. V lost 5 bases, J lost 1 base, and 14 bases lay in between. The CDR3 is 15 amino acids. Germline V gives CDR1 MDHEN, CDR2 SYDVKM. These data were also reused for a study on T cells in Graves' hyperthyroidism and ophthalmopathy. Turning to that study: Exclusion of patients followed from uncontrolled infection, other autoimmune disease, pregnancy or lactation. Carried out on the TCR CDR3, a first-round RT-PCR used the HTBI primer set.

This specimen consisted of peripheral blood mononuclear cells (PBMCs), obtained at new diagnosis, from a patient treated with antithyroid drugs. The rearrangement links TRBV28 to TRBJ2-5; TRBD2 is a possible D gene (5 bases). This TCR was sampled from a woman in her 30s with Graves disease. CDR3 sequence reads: CASSALTGVQETQYF. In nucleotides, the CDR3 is TGTGCCAGCAGTGCCCTCACCGGGGTCCAAGAGACCCAGTACTTC.